This TCR beta chain was documented in a study of CD8+ T cells in alopecia areata (dated by TCRdb to the late 2010s). Study-level background: High-throughput TCRbeta sequencing was used to examine T cell clonal expansion in alopecia areata in both the C3H/HeJ mouse model and human patients. The RNA source kit depended on sample type: the PAXgene miRNA kit for fixed scalp, the miRNeasy kit for PBMCs, and the RNeasy kit for mouse skin. Clonality in the scalp was compared among normal scalp (n=4), patchy alopecia areata scalp (n=8), and alopecia totalis/universalis scalp (n=8). Scalp tissue and sorted CD4+ and CD8+ peripheral blood T cells from patchy and totalis/universalis alopecia areata patients and from healthy controls were covered by human TCRbeta sequencing. TCRbeta CDR3 regions were amplified by immunoSEQ multiplex PCR using 35 Vbeta forward and 13 Jbeta reverse primers.

The CDR3 goes from the cysteine to the phenylalanine over 13 residues. Only the CDR3 portion is preserved as DNA: 39 bases, with reading frame beginning at the first base. CDR1 SGHRS and CDR2 YFSETQ are derived from the germline V gene. The germline ends are 8 bases apart after V is trimmed by 3 bases and J by 2 bases. With respect to this clone: Its antigen is currently not known. Base-call qualities are not available, and no considerably larger clone is one nucleotide away.

After PBMCs were isolated by density centrifugation and stained for CD3, CD4 and CD8, a FACSAria was used to sort CD4+ and CD8+ T cells. Unaffected controls provided scalp biopsies and blood samples. Library preparation was by the immunoSEQ multiplex PCR assay. For TCR sequencing, RNA was extracted from every sample and reverse transcribed into cDNA to serve as template. SuperScript III was used to make first-strand cDNA, primed with a 2:1 mix of oligo-dT and random hexamers. Amplification bias was assessed with a synthetic immune receptor repertoire, and residual bias was removed computationally. Turning to the authors' computational methods: Raw reads were preprocessed to remove errors, and CDR3 was defined according to IMGT conventions as the region from the conserved cysteine to phenylalanine. Clonality was computed as 1 minus the Shannon entropy, with the entropy normalized by log2 of the number of productive unique TCRs. Whether each scalp clone was CD4 or CD8 was inferred by checking scalp TCRbeta sequences against the CD4 and CD8 repertoires from sorted blood. TCRdb stores this immuneACCESS table with in-frame sequences only. Part of the clones is absent; in the studies checked, under half of the shortfall reflects unresolved V genes, and no reason is known for the rest. V, J and clone size were drawn from that table, and D and trimming were deduced from the DNA. A total of 95,000 to 110,000 clones appear in this sample, approximately 58% of them only once. Around 8.8% of the sample is in the top ten clones.

Overall study results and their limits: Compared with normal scalp, lesional scalp, particularly in alopecia totalis/universalis, had higher clonality and more expanded CD8+ clones, which suggests antigenic drive. Unlike mouse skin, which is dominated by gammadelta T cells, normal human skin has resident alphabeta T cells that are also sequenced, and this complicates analysis of the scalp TCR repertoire. Shared TCR sequences between patients were less evident than in mice, which may be partly attributable to HLA diversity in the patient population.

Source material: CD4+ T cells sorted from blood. This clonotype was obtained from a human donor in good health. Recombination linked TRBV5-1 to TRBJ1-1; the D gene lacks a confident call. The CDR3 region: CASSSAPNTEAFF. The DNA sequence reads TGCGCCAGCAGCTCGGCCCCTAACACTGAAGCTTTCTTT.